The entry that follows covers one TCR beta chain sequence. This table comes from immunoSEQ multiplex PCR, and its TCRdb copy is limited to in-frame clones, with some not included. The sample lists fewer than 20,000 clones, 60% to 85% occurring once. As to time point: cycle 4 day 1 (C4D1), after more than five weeks of nivolumab. Every single patient, without exception, relapsed after autologous stem cell transplantation, and brentuximab vedotin exposure varied. Purification of CD4+ T cells from thawed PBMCs was performed via magnetic negative selection. Per the germline V gene, CDR1 is MNHEY and CDR2 is SMNVEV (reference sequence). The CDR3 is made up of 14 amino acids. V gave up 6 bases and J gave up 0 bases, with 6 bases separating them. The data are from a study of PD-1 blockade in classical Hodgkin lymphoma.

V gene TRBV27 combines with J gene TRBJ2-6; D remains unclear. Here the sequenced sample was CD4+ T cells from blood, taken before the fourth cycle of nivolumab. This sequence originates from a human donor with classical Hodgkin lymphoma. The CDR3 region has the DNA TGTGCCAGCAGCCTAAACTCTGGGGCCAACGTCCTGACTTTC. Residues: CASSLNSGANVLTF.